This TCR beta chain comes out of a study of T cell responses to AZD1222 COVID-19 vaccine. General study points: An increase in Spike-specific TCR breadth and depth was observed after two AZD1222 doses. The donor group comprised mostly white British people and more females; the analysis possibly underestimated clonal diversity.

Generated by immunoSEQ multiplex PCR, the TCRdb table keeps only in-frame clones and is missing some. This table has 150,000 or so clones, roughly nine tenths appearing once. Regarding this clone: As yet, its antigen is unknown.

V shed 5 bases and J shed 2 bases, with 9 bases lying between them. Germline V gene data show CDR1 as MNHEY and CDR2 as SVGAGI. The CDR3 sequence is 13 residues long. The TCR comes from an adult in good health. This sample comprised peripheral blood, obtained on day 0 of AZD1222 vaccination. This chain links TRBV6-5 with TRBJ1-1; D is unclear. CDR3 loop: CASSRRINTEAFF. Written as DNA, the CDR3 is TGTGCCAGCAGTCGACGGATAAACACTGAAGCTTTCTTT.